This is a list of T cell receptor beta chains from one sample in a study of cytomegalovirus exposure and HLA in healthy donors. Assay used: immunoSEQ multiplex PCR; TCRdb lists only in-frame clones, some missing. The repertoire holds about 170,000 clones, with about 79% as singletons. Sequenced material: PBMCs. All receptors come from a woman between 45 and 60 years old in good health and CMV-seronegative. The CDR3 runs from the conserved cysteine through the conserved F or W. Size tells how often a clone was seen (once, few, many) or the class of an expanded clone, and some rows leave it out.

CDR3: CASSTRTVRGLNTEAFF
size: once
J: TRBJ1-1
V: TRBV19

CDR3: CASSLGWTLRGSSTDTQYF
size: .
J: TRBJ2-3
V: TRBV5-1

CDR3: CASSKAGGGYTF
size: once
J: TRBJ1-2
V: TRBV27

CDR3: CASSLGGQPGYTF
size: .
J: TRBJ1-2
V: TRBV18

CDR3: CASSAGLAGEETQYF
size: .
J: TRBJ2-5
V: TRBV18

CDR3: CASTALGGQETQYF
size: .
J: TRBJ2-5
V: TRBV19

CDR3: CASIGGLVGGYTF
size: .
J: TRBJ1-2
V: TRBV19

CDR3: CATRDSTRGYTF
size: .
J: TRBJ1-2
V: TRBV19

CDR3: CASSPRQVNQPQHF
size: once
J: TRBJ1-5
V: TRBV7-8

CDR3: CATSRSGTVQETQYF
size: .
J: TRBJ2-5
V: TRBV15

CDR3: CASSPLVGLNTGELFF
size: .
J: TRBJ2-2
V: TRBV18

CDR3: CASSLGLAGGREQYF
size: .
J: TRBJ2-7
V: TRBV5-1

CDR3: CASSPTGGETQYF
size: few
J: TRBJ2-5
V: TRBV19

CDR3: CASSETPGHMNTEAFF
size: .
J: TRBJ1-1
V: TRBV6-1

CDR3: CASSPQRTGGETQYF
size: .
J: TRBJ2-5
V: TRBV18

CDR3: CASSQVTDRYGYTF
size: .
J: TRBJ1-2
V: TRBV4-1

CDR3: CASSQEGTSGDKETQYF
size: .
J: TRBJ2-5
V: TRBV4-2

CDR3: CASSLKEGPRNTEAFF
size: .
J: TRBJ1-1
V: TRBV28

CDR3: CASSPRSPRQGGSYEQYF
size: .
J: TRBJ2-7
V: TRBV18

CDR3: CASSLSGGIDTQYF
size: .
J: TRBJ2-3
V: TRBV7-2

CDR3: CASSLIGDSNQPQHF
size: .
J: TRBJ1-5
V: TRBV5-1

CDR3: CATSRPGTERRETQYF
size: .
J: TRBJ2-5
V: TRBV15

CDR3: CASSLVTGGYEQYF
size: .
J: TRBJ2-7
V: TRBV11-2

CDR3: CASSRRGGNTEAFF
size: .
J: TRBJ1-1
V: TRBV27

CDR3: CASSTTGLGGYEQYF
size: .
J: TRBJ2-7
V: TRBV5-6

CDR3: CASSLGTYEQYF
size: .
J: TRBJ2-7
V: TRBV7-9

CDR3: CASQTSSPRTGTYNEQFF
size: .
J: TRBJ2-1
V: TRBV27

CDR3: CASREGTENYEQYF
size: .
J: TRBJ2-7
V: TRBV28

CDR3: CASSQDEGGVRYGYTF
size: .
J: TRBJ1-2
V: TRBV4-2

CDR3: CSAGQASGELFF
size: .
J: TRBJ2-2
V: TRBV29-1

CDR3: CASSRGQGAGEETQYF
size: .
J: TRBJ2-5
V: TRBV28

CDR3: CASSLGVGSSTDTQYF
size: .
J: TRBJ2-3
V: TRBV5-1

CDR3: CASTGGPSGIYNEQFF
size: .
J: TRBJ2-1
V: TRBV28

CDR3: CASSPPGRAGTEAFF
size: .
J: TRBJ1-1
V: TRBV18

CDR3: CASSSPGGQGGETQYF
size: .
J: TRBJ2-5
V: TRBV7-8

CDR3: CASSPAPDTQYF
size: .
J: TRBJ2-3
V: TRBV18

CDR3: CASSTRGLHYGYTF
size: .
J: TRBJ1-2
V: TRBV18

CDR3: CASSNRPRAGVTEAFF
size: .
J: TRBJ1-1
V: TRBV9

CDR3: CASSYEQEGYEQYF
size: .
J: TRBJ2-7
V: TRBV6-6

CDR3: CASSLVTAGADTQYF
size: .
J: TRBJ2-3
V: TRBV5-1

CDR3: CASSPLPGQGAPGYTF
size: .
J: TRBJ1-2
V: TRBV28

CDR3: CASSLGQGASSNSPLHF
size: .
J: TRBJ1-6
V: TRBV5-1

CDR3: CASSPVAQGGYGYTF
size: .
J: TRBJ1-2
V: TRBV18